This T cell receptor (beta chain) was profiled in a study of blood T cell repertoires in COVID-19. The CDR3 consists of 14 residues. In germline, CDR1 is MNHEY, CDR2 SMNVEV (reference sequence). V shed 3 bases and J shed 3 bases, with 8 bases lying between them. Recovered Cohort 3 donors showed two negative PCRs, clearance, or symptom resolution. Sequencing was performed with immunoSEQ multiplex PCR; in TCRdb, only in-frame clones are kept and a portion is missing. The sample has approximately 280,000 clones; around nine tenths are singletons. This sequence joins TRBV27 and TRBJ1-4; D is ambiguous. The source of this sequence is a woman aged 18-30 years who had recovered from COVID-19. The sequencing input was PBMCs or T cells enriched from blood (not recorded which). This CDR3 reads CASSFAAANEKLFF. In DNA form, the CDR3 reads TGTGCCAGCAGTTTCGCGGCCGCTAATGAAAAACTGTTTTTT.